This T cell receptor beta chain derives from a study of chemoradiotherapy in HPV16-positive cancers. Study conclusions and caveats: Only a couple of HPV16-positive patients supplied the functional HPV-specificity definition. HPV-responsive T-cell expansion during chemoradiotherapy was linked to improved recurrence-free survival in HPV16-positive patients. Candidate HPV-specific clones and E7-related TCR motifs grew in tumor during treatment.

The repertoire was sequenced with immunoSEQ multiplex PCR; TCRdb's copy has only in-frame clones and lacks some. The table includes 55,000 to 85,000 clones, around nine tenths detected once. The CDR3 runs 15 residues. Trimming removed 7 bases at V and 0 bases at J, with 15 bases between. Germline values: CDR1 SNHLY, CDR2 FYNNEI. Concerning this clone itself: The antigen is unknown.

This clonotype was sampled from a human donor with HPV-associated anogenital cancer. The sequences come from blood, collected from a patient who underwent chemoradiotherapy. The V call is TRBV2, the J call TRBJ1-1; no clear D gene. The CDR3 coding sequence is TGTGCCAGCATATACTCAGGCCTCATGAACACTGAAGCTTTCTTT. As protein: CASIYSGLMNTEAFF. The whole variable domain, remainder taken from reference TRBV2 and TRBJ1-1, is EPEVTQTPSHQVTQMGQEVILRCVPISNHLYFYWYRQILGQKVEFLVSFYNNEISEKSEIFDDQFSVERPDGSNFTLKIRSTKLEDSAMYFCASIYSGLMNTEAFFGQGTRLTVV.